This TCR beta chain was retrieved from a study of cytomegalovirus exposure and HLA in healthy donors. As regards this clone: Its antigen remains unknown.

Use of 60 Vbeta and 13 Jbeta primers characterized the PCR. Sequencing used immunoSEQ multiplex PCR; TCRdb keeps in-frame clones, though not all of them. The sample has about 140,000 clones, more than 65% seen once. Study outcomes and limitations: Prediction of most subjects' HLA-A and HLA-B alleles by TCR beta sequences was reportedly accurate. Analysis performed later found over 15,000 TCR beta sequences associated with HLA alleles at 0.05 false discovery rate. Rarity characterized most TCR sequences, yet some public TCRs appeared in many donors.

What was sequenced was PBMCs. This TCR came from a woman younger than 45 in good health and CMV-seronegative.

In DNA form, the CDR3 reads TGTGCCAGCAGCTTAGAGCTGGGGGCAGGCTCACCCCTCCACTTT. Amino acid sequence: CASSLELGAGSPLHF. The V and J genes are TRBV11-2 and TRBJ1-6; perhaps TRBD1 as D (6 bases). This CDR3 has 15 amino acids. The V gene lost 0 bases and the J gene lost 10 bases, with 13 bases spanning the gap. The germline V gene encodes CDR1 SGHAT and CDR2 FQNNGV.